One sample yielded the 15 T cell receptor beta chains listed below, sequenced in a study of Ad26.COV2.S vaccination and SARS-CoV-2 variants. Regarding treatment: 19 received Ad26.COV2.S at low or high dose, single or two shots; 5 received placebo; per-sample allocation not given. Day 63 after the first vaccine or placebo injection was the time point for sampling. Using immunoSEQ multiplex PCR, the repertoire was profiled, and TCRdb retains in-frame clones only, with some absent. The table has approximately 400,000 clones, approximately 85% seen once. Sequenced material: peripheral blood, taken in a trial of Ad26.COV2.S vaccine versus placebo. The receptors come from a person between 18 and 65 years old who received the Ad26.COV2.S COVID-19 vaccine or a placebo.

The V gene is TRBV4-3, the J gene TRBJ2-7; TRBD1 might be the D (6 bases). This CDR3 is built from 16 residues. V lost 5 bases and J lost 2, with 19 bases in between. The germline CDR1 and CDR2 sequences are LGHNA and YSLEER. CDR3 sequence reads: CASSNSQGVGPYEQYF. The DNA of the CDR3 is TGCGCCAGCAGCAATTCACAGGGAGTCGGCCCCTACGAGCAGTACTTC.

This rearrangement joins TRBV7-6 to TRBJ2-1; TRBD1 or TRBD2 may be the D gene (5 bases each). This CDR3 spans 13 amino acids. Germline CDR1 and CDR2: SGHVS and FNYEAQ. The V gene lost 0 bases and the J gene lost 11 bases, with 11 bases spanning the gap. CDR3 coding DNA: TGTGCCAGCAGCTTAGCTGAGGGGTCCCAGCAGTTCTTC. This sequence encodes CASSLAEGSQQFF.

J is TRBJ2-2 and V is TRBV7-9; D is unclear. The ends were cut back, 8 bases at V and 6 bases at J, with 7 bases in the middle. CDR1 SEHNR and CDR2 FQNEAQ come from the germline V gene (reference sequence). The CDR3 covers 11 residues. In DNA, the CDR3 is TGTGCCAGCGGGTTATCCGGGGAGCTGTTTTTT. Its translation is CASGLSGELFF.

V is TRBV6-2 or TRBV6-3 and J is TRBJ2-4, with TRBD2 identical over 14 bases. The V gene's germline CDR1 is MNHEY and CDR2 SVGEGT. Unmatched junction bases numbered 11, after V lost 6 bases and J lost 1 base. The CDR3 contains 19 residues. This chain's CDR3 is CASSSKGTSGRLAKNIQYF. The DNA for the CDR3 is TGTGCCAGCAGCTCAAAGGGGACTAGCGGGAGATTGGCCAAAAACATTCAGTACTTC.

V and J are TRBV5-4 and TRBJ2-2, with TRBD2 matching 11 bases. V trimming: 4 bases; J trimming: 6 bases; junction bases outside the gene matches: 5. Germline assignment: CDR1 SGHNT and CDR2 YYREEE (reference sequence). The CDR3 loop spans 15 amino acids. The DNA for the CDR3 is TGTGCCAGCAGCCACGTAGCGGGGGGGTCCGGGGAGCTGTTTTTT. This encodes CASSHVAGGSGELFF. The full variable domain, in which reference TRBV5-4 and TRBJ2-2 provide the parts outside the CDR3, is ETGVTQSPTHLIKTRGQQVTLRCSSQSGHNTVSWYQQALGQGPQFIFQYYREEENGRGNFPPRFSGLQFPNYSSELNVNALELDDSALYLCASSHVAGGSGELFFGEGSRLTVL.

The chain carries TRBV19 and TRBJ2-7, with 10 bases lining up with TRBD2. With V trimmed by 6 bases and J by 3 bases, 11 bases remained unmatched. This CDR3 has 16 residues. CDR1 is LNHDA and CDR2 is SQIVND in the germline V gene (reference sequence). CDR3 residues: CASSPWKSGGVYEQYF. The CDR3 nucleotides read TGTGCCAGTAGCCCCTGGAAAAGCGGGGGGGTCTACGAGCAGTACTTC.

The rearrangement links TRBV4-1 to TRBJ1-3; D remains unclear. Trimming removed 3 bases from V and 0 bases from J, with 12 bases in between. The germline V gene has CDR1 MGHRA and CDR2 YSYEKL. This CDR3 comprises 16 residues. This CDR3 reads CASSQEVDYSGNTIYF. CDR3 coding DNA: TGCGCCAGCAGCCAGGAGGTCGACTACTCTGGAAACACCATATATTTT.

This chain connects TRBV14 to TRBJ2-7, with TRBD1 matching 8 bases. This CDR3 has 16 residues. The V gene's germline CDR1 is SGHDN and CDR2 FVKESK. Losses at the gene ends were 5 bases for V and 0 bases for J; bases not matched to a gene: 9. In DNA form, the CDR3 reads TGTGCCAGCAGCAATCTGTTTGGGACAGGCTCCTACGAGCAGTACTTC. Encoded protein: CASSNLFGTGSYEQYF.

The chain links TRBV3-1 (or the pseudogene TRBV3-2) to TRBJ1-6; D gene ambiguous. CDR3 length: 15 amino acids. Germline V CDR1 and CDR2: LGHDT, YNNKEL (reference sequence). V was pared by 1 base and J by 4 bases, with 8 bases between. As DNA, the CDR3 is TGTGCCAGCAGCCAAGGTGAGGTATATAATTCACCCCTCCACTTT. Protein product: CASSQGEVYNSPLHF.

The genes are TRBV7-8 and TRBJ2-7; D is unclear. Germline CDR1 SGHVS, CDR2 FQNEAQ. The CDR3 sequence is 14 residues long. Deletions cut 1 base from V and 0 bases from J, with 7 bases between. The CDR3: CASSLVVSSYEQYF. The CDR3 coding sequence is TGTGCCAGCAGCTTAGTCGTAAGCTCCTACGAGCAGTACTTC. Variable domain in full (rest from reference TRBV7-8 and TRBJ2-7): GAGVSQSPRYKVAKRGQDVALRCDPISGHVSLFWYQQALGQGPEFLTYFQNEAQLDKSGLPSDRFFAERPEGSVSTLKIQRTQQEDSAVYLCASSLVVSSYEQYFGPGTRLTVT.

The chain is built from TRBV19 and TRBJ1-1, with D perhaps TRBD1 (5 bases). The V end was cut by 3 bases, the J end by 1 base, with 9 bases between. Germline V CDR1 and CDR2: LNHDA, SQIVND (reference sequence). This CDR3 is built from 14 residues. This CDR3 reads CASSIPGRNTEAFF. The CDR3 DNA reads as TGTGCCAGTAGTATCCCAGGGAGGAACACTGAAGCTTTCTTT.

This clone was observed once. Written as DNA, the CDR3 is TGCGCCAGCAGCCAAGATTTGGGGATGCAGCCCCAGCATTTT. It codes for CASSQDLGMQPQHF. V gene TRBV4-3 combines with J gene TRBJ1-5, with D uncertain. The CDR3 covers 14 residues. Deletions cut 0 bases from V and 7 bases from J, with 10 bases between. Germline CDR1 and CDR2: LGHNA and YSLEER.

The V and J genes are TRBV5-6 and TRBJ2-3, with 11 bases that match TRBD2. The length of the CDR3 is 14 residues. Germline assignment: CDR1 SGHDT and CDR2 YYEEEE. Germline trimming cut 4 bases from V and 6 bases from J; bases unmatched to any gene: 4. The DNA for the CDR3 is TGTGCCAGCAGCCCACTAGCGGGAGTGGATACGCAGTATTTT. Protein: CASSPLAGVDTQYF.

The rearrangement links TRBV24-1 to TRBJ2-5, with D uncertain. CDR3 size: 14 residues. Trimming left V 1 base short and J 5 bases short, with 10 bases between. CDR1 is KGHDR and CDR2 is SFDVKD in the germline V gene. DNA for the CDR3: TGTGCCACCAGTGATTTTTTTAACCGGGAGACCCAGTACTTC. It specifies CATSDFFNRETQYF.

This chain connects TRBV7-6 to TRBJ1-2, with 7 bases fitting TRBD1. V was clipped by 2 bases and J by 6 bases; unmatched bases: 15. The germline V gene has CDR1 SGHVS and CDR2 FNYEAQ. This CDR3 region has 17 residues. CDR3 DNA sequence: TGTGCCAGCAGCTTACTTGAGACAGGGACCTCGCGGGATGGCTACACCTTC. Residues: CASSLLETGTSRDGYTF.